The entry that follows covers one T cell receptor (beta chain) sequence. The sample originates from a study of control samples from healthy donors and cancer patients. The CDR3 has 18 residues. Germline V gene data show CDR1 as SGHVS and CDR2 as FNYEAQ. Trimming pared 2 bases from V and 0 bases from J, leaving 18 bases between. Sequencing was performed with immunoSEQ multiplex PCR; in TCRdb, only in-frame clones are kept and a portion is missing. The sample records approximately 94,000 clones, more than 85% being singletons. What was sequenced was blood. The V call is TRBV7-6, the J call TRBJ2-3, with D tentatively TRBD2 (6 bases). The source of this sequence is a woman aged 45-60 years in good health. The CDR3 sequence: CASSLLVGSGYSTDTQYF. For the CDR3, the DNA is TGTGCCAGCAGCTTACTAGTCGGTAGCGGCTATAGCACAGATACGCAGTATTTT.